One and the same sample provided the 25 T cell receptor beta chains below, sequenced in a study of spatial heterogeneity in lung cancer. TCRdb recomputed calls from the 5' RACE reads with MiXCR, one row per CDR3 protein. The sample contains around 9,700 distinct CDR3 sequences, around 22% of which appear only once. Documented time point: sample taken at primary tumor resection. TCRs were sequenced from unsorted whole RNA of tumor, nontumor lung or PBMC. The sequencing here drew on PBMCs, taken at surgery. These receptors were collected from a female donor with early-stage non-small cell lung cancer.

The CDR3 coding sequence is TGCAGTGCTATCGCCGAGACAGGGGGAGAGACCCAGTACTTC. This translates into CSAIAETGGETQYF. This chain joins TRBV20-1 and TRBJ2-5; 9 bases agree with TRBD1. Losses at the gene ends were 4 bases for V and 4 bases for J; bases not matched to a gene: 7. Germline CDR1 reads DFQATT; CDR2 reads SNEGSKA (reference sequence). This CDR3 is 14 amino acids long.

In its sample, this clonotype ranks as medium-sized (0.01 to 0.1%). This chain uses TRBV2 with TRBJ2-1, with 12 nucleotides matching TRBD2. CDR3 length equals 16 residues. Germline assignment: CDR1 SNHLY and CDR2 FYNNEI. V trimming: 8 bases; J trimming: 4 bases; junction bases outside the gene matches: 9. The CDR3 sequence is CASRPGLAGLYNEQFF. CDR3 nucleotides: TGTGCCAGCCGTCCGGGACTAGCGGGTCTGTACAATGAGCAGTTCTTC.

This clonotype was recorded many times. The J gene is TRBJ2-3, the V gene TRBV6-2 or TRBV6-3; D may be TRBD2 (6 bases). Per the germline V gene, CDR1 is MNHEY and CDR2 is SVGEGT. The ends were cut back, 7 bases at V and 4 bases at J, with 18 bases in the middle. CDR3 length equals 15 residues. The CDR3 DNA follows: TGTGCCAGCACCCACGGGGCGGGGCAGGCAGATACGCAGTATTTT. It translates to CASTHGAGQADTQYF.

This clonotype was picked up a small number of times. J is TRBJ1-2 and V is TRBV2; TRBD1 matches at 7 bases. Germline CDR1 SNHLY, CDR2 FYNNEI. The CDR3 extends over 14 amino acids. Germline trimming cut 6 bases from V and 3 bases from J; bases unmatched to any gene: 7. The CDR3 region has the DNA TGTGCCAGCAGGCGGGACAGTCCCGACTATGGCTACACCTTC. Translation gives CASRRDSPDYGYTF.

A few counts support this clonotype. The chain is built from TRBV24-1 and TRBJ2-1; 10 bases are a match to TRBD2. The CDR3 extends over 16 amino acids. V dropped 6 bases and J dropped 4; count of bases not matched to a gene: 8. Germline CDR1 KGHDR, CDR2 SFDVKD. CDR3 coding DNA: TGTGCCACCAGTTCCGGCGGGACTAGCGAGTACAATGAGCAGTTCTTC. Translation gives CATSSGGTSEYNEQFF.

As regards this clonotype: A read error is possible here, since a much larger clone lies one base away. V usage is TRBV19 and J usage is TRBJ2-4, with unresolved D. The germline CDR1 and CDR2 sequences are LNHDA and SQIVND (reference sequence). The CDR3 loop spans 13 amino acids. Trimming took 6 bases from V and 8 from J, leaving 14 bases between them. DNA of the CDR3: TGTGCCAGTAGACCCACCACTCGTGACATTCAGTACTTC. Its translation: CASRPTTRDIQYF.

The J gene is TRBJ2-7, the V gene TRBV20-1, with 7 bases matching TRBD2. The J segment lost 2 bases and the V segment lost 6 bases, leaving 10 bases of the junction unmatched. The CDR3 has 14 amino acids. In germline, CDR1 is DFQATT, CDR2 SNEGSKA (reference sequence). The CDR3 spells CSAPGTTTAYEQYF. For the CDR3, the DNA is TGCAGTGCCCCCGGGACTACCACTGCCTACGAGCAGTACTTC.

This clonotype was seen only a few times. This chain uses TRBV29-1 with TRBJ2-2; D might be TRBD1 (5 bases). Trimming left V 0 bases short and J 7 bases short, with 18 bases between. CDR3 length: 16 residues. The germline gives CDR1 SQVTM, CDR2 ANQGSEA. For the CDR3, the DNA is TGCAGCGTTGAAGATCAGCAGGGTTTCTCTGTCGGGGAGCTGTTTTTT. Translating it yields CSVEDQQGFSVGELFF.

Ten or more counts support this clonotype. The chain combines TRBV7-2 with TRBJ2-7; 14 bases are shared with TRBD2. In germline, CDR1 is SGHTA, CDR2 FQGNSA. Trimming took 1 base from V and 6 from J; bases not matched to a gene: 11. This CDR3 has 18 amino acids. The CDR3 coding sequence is TGTGCCAGCAGCTTAGTTACACGACTAGCGGGAGGGGATGCCGAGCAGTACTTC. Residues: CASSLVTRLAGGDAEQYF.

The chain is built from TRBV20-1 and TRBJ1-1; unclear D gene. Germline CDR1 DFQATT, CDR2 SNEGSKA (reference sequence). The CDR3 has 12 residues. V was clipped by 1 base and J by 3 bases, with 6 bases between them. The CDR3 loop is CSARGSDTEAFF. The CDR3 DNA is TGCAGTGCTAGAGGTTCGGACACTGAAGCTTTCTTT.

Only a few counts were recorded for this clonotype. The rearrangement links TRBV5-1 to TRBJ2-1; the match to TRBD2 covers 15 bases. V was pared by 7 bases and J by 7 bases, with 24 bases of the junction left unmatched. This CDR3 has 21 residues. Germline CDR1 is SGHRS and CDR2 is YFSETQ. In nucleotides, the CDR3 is TGCGCCAGCCGCTCCGAGATTTTCGGACTAGCGGGAGGGTATTGGGGTAATGAGCAGTTCTTC. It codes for CASRSEIFGLAGGYWGNEQFF.

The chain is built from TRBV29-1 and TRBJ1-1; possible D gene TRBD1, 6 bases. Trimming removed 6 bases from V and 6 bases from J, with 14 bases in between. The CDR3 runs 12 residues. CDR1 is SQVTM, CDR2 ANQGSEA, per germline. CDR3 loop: CSVTGGNAEAFF. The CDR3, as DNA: TGCAGCGTCACCGGGGGCAACGCTGAAGCTTTCTTT.

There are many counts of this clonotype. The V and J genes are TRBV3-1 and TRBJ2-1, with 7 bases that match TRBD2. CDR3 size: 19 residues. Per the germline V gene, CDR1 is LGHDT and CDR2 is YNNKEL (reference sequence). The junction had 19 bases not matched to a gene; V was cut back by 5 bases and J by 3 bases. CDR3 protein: CASSGKQRDPTKDYNEQFF. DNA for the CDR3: TGTGCCAGCAGCGGTAAACAGCGGGACCCGACTAAGGACTACAATGAGCAGTTCTTC.

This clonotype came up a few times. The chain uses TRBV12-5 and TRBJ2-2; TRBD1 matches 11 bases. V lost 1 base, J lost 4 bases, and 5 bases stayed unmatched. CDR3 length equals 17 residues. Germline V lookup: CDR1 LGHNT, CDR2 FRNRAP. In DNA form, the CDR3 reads TGTGCTAGTGGTTTGGGACCGGGACAGGGGGGCACCGGGGAGCTGTTTTTT. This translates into CASGLGPGQGGTGELFF.

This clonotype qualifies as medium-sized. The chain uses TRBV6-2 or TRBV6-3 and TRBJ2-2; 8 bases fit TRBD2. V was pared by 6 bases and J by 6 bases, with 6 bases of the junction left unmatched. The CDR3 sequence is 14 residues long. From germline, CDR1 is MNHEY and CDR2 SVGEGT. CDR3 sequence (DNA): TGTGCCAGCAGGCGTTCGGGAGGGCCCGGGGAGCTGTTTTTT. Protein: CASRRSGGPGELFF.

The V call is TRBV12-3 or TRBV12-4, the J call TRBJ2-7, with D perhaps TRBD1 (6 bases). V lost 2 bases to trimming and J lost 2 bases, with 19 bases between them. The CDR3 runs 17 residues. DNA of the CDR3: TGTGCCAGCAGTTTATTACAGGGAAACATCGGCCCCTACGAGCAGTACTTC. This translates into CASSLLQGNIGPYEQYF.

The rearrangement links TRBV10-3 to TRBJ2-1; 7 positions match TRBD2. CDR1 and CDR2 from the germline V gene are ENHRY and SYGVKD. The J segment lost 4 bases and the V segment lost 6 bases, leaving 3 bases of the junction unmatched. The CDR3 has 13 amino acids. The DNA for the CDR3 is TGTGCCATCAGCCTGGGACTATACAATGAGCAGTTCTTC. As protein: CAISLGLYNEQFF.

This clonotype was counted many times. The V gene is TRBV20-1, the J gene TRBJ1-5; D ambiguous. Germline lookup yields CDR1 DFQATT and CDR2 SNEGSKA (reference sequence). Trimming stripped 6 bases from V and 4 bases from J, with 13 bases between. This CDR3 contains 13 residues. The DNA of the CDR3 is TGCAGTGCCGGTAGCCATTATAATCAGCCCCAGCATTTT. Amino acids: CSAGSHYNQPQHF.

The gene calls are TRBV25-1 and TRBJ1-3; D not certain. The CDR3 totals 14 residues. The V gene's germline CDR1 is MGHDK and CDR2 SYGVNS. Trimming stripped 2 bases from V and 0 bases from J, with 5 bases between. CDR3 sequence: CASSELSSGNTIYF. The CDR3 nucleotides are TGTGCCAGCAGTGAACTGTCCTCTGGAAACACCATATATTTT.

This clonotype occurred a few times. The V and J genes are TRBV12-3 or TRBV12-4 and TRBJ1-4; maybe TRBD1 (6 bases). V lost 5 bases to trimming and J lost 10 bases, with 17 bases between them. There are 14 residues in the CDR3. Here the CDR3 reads CASSPLFGGGKLFF. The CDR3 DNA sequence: TGTGCCAGCAGTCCTCTGTTCGGGGGCGGAAAACTGTTTTTT.

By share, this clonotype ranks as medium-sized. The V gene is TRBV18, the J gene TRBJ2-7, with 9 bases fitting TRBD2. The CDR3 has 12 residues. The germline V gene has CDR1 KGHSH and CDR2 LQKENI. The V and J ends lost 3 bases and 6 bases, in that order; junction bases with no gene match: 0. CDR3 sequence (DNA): TGTGCCAGCTCACCGCGGGGGGGCGAGCAGTACTTC. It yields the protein CASSPRGGEQYF. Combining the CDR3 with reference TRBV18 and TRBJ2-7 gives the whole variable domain NAGVMQNPRHLVRRRGQEARLRCSPMKGHSHVYWYRQLPEEGLKFMVYLQKENIIDESGMPKERFSAEFPKEGPSILRIQQVVRGDSAAYFCASSPRGGEQYFGPGTRLTVT.

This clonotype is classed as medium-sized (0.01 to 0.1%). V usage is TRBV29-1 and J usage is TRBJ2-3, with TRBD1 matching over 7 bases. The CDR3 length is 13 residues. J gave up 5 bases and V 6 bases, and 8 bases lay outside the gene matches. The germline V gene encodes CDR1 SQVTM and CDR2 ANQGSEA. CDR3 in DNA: TGCAGCGTAGAGACAGGGCGAAGAGATACGCAGTATTTT. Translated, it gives CSVETGRRDTQYF.

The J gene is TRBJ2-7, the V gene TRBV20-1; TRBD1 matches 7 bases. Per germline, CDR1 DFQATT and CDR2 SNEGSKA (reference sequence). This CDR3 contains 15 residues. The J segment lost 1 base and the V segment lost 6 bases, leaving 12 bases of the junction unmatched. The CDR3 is CSAAQGGGHSYEQYF. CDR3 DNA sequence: TGCAGTGCCGCACAAGGGGGCGGGCATTCCTACGAGCAGTACTTC.

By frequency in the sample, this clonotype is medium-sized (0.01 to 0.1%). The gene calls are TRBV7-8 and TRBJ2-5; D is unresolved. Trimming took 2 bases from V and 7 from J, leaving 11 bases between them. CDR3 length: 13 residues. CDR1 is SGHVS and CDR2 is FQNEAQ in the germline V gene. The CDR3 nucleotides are TGTGCCAGCAGCTTATTAGGGTCCGGGACCCAGTACTTC. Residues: CASSLLGSGTQYF.

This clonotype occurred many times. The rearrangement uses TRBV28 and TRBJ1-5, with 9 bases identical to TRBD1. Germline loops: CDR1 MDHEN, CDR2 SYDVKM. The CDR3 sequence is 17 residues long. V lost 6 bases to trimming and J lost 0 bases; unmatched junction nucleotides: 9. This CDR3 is CASSTRTGALSNQPQHF. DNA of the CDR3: TGTGCCAGCAGCACGAGGACAGGGGCCCTTAGCAATCAGCCCCAGCATTTT.